What follows is one TCR beta chain and its context. Per the original data handling: Reference gene primers were amplified, and this amplification served to estimate nucleated cell counts. Assay: immunoSEQ multiplex PCR; the TCRdb copy retains only in-frame clones and omits some. The V and J calls and clone size were taken over from that table, and D and trimming were inferred from the DNA. Of around 280,000 clones in the sample, about 88% were seen once. This record belongs to a study of blood T cell repertoires in COVID-19. Study summary: Italy, Spain and the United States were the sources of the convalescent and acute COVID-19 samples. PBMCs, B-cell-depleted T cells, or T cells were the source of the cDNA or gDNA that made up the material.

CDR3 length: 16 amino acids. Germline V gene data show CDR1 as MNHEY and CDR2 as SMNVEV (reference sequence). The V segment lost 2 bases and the J segment 7 bases; nucleotides outside the gene matches: 11. Recruited during active infection, patients (from Seattle) were subsequently followed longitudinally. The chain has TRBV27 and TRBJ2-7; 10 bases agree with TRBD1. Sequencing was done on a sample of peripheral blood. This sequence was found in a woman in her thirties with COVID-19, enrolled during active disease. CDR3 residues: CASSLIPGQGTGEQYF. CDR3 in DNA: TGTGCCAGCAGTTTAATTCCGGGACAGGGGACGGGGGAGCAGTACTTC.